Sequencing of this T cell receptor (beta chain) was carried out in a study of T cells in Graves' hyperthyroidism and ophthalmopathy. This CDR3 comprises 13 residues. Trimming at V came to 5 bases and at J to 3 bases, leaving 0 bases not matched to a gene. The germline gives CDR1 DFQATT, CDR2 SNEGSKA (reference sequence). Amplification of TCR beta CDR3 regions was performed using RNA transcripts as template. Researchers ran a first-round RT-PCR on the TCR CDR3 using the HTBI primer set. TCRdb reprocessed the multiplex PCR reads with MiXCR, giving one entry per CDR3 protein. Of 350,000 to 450,000 distinct CDR3 sequences listed, roughly 17% were seen once; the top ten hold 34%.

The V gene is TRBV20-1, the J gene TRBJ2-7, with 14 bases aligning to TRBD2. Sequenced input: blood. The source of this sequence is a woman younger than 45 with Graves' hyperthyroidism that later progressed to Graves' ophthalmopathy. The CDR3 DNA follows: TGCAGTGCTGGGACTAGCGGGGGCTACGAGCAGTACTTC. It specifies CSAGTSGGYEQYF.